One and the same sample provided the 26 T cell receptor beta chains below, sequenced in a study of blood T cell repertoires in COVID-19. The method was immunoSEQ multiplex PCR; TCRdb's version includes in-frame clones alone and lacks a portion of them. The profile shows about 370,000 clones, about 90% of them singletons. Material: PBMCs or T cells enriched from blood (not recorded which). Source of these receptors: a woman aged 25 to 39 who had recovered from COVID-19.

This clone was seen at least ten times. This chain uses TRBV4-3 with TRBJ2-3; a possible D gene is TRBD2 (6 bases). CDR3 length: 16 residues. Germline V CDR1 and CDR2: LGHNA, YSLEER. V was clipped by 5 bases and J by 0 bases, with 15 bases between them. CDR3 sequence: CASSYRRAPSTDTQYF. For the CDR3, the DNA is TGCGCCAGCAGCTATCGGAGGGCCCCCAGCACAGATACGCAGTATTTT.

This clone was detected a few times. The chain joins TRBV6-4 to TRBJ2-3; 9 bases are a match to TRBD1. CDR1 and CDR2 (germline): MRHNA, SNTAGT. This CDR3 comprises 16 residues. V shed 0 bases and J 6 bases; nucleotides not matched to a gene: 7. This CDR3 reads CASSDSTGGGPDTQYF. For the CDR3, the DNA is TGTGCCAGCAGTGACTCTACAGGGGGCGGCCCTGATACGCAGTATTTT.

This chain links TRBV4-1 with TRBJ1-2, with D possibly matching TRBD1 (6 bases). V was trimmed by 1 base and J by 0 bases, leaving 24 bases between them. Germline V gives CDR1 MGHRA, CDR2 YSYEKL. The CDR3 is 20 amino acids. The DNA for the CDR3 is TGCGCCAGCAGCCAAGTCCGATGGAAGGAAACAGGGAACACTAACTATGGCTACACCTTC. Protein sequence: CASSQVRWKETGNTNYGYTF.

This sequence joins TRBV5-1 and TRBJ2-3; TRBD2 agrees at 16 bases. The germline CDR1 and CDR2 sequences are SGHRS and YFSETQ. Unmatched junction bases numbered 9, after V lost 4 bases and J lost 1 base. The CDR3 sequence is 19 residues long. The CDR3 DNA follows: TGCGCCAGCAGCCCGGGACTAGCGGGGGGGACCCCGGGCACAGATACGCAGTATTTT. Protein product: CASSPGLAGGTPGTDTQYF.

V is TRBV13 and J is TRBJ1-2, with TRBD1 as a possible D gene (5 bases). This CDR3 region has 16 residues. CDR1 and CDR2 from the germline V gene are PRHDT and FYEKMQ (reference sequence). V shed 2 bases and J shed 8 bases, with 21 bases lying between them. CDR3 in amino acids: CASSLRAVGHGEGYTF. The CDR3 region has the DNA TGTGCCAGCAGCTTAAGGGCCGTAGGACATGGGGAAGGCTACACCTTC.

The V call is TRBV29-1, the J call TRBJ2-7; TRBD1 matches at 7 bases. After removal of 3 bases from V and 2 bases from J, the junction contained 10 bases not matched to a gene. CDR1 is SQVTM and CDR2 is ANQGSEA in the germline V gene. The CDR3 spans 15 residues. The CDR3 DNA sequence: TGCAGCGTTGAGTTCGACGGGACAGAGACCTACGAGCAGTACTTC. It is translated as CSVEFDGTETYEQYF.

V usage is TRBV24-1 and J usage is TRBJ2-3, with D perhaps matching TRBD2 (6 bases). CDR3 size: 14 residues. Per the germline V gene, CDR1 is KGHDR and CDR2 is SFDVKD. The V gene lost 7 bases and the J gene lost 2 bases, with 12 bases spanning the gap. CDR3 nucleotide sequence: TGTGCCACCAGGGGCGGGACGTACACAGATACGCAGTATTTT. Translation gives CATRGGTYTDTQYF.

The genes are TRBV2 and TRBJ2-3, with D maybe TRBD2 (5 bases). Germline CDR1 reads SNHLY; CDR2 reads FYNNEI. This CDR3 has 16 amino acids. V lost 6 bases to trimming and J lost 8 bases, with 24 bases between them. Here the CDR3 reads CASRNPLDSILGTQYF. The CDR3 DNA sequence: TGTGCCAGCAGAAATCCATTGGACTCTATCTTGGGTACGCAGTATTTT.

This clone was observed a handful of times. Here the CDR3 DNA reads TGTGCCAGCAGCTTAAGGTCAGGCGATAATTCACCCCTCCACTTT. Its translation is CASSLRSGDNSPLHF. The rearrangement uses TRBV7-2 and TRBJ1-6; D ambiguous. Trimming shortened V by 2 bases and J by 5 bases, and 10 bases separated the two germline ends. Per the germline V gene, CDR1 is SGHTA and CDR2 is FQGNSA. This CDR3 has 15 residues.

This sequence joins TRBV24-1 and TRBJ1-6, with D perhaps TRBD1 (5 bases). From germline, CDR1 is KGHDR and CDR2 SFDVKD. The CDR3 consists of 13 residues. V was shortened by 9 bases and J by 4 bases, with 9 bases between the two germline ends. CDR3 nucleotides: TGTGCCACCGTCAACAGGTATAATTCACCCCTCCACTTT. Translation: CATVNRYNSPLHF.

The chain employs TRBV11-2 and TRBJ1-2; D not resolved. Germline lookup yields CDR1 SGHAT and CDR2 FQNNGV. V was trimmed by 1 base and J by 2 bases, leaving 8 bases between them. The CDR3 consists of 14 residues. As DNA, the CDR3 is TGTGCCAGCAGCTTAGGGGCAGAAAACTATGGCTACACCTTC. Encoded protein: CASSLGAENYGYTF.

The CDR3 sequence is CASRPYEGAFRAFF. DNA for the CDR3: TGTGCCAGCAGGCCTTACGAGGGGGCTTTCCGAGCGTTTTTT. J is TRBJ1-4 and V is TRBV6-5; TRBD1 matches 7 bases. Germline V gives CDR1 MNHEY, CDR2 SVGAGI. The V and J ends lost 6 bases and 16 bases, in that order; junction bases with no gene match: 17. The length of the CDR3 is 14 residues.

CDR3 sequence: CASSLRIGGNDQPQHF. CDR3 coding DNA: TGTGCCAGCAGCTTAAGGATAGGGGGAAATGATCAGCCCCAGCATTTT. The gene calls are TRBV7-6 and TRBJ1-5, with TRBD1 as a possible D gene (6 bases). CDR1 is SGHVS, CDR2 FNYEAQ, per germline. This CDR3 comprises 16 residues. Trimming removed 2 bases at V and 5 bases at J, with 16 bases between. Drawing the rest from reference TRBV7-6 and TRBJ1-5, the complete variable domain is GAGVSQSPRYKVTKRGQDVALRCDPISGHVSLYWYRQALGQGPEFLTYFNYEAQQDKSGLPNDRFSAERPEGSISTLTIQRTEQRDSAMYRCASSLRIGGNDQPQHFGDGTRLSIL.

This sequence joins TRBV11-3 and TRBJ2-3; 9 nucleotides align to TRBD1. This CDR3 region has 13 residues. Unmatched junction bases numbered 4, after V lost 3 bases and J lost 9 bases. From germline, CDR1 is SGHNT and CDR2 YENEEA. For the CDR3, the DNA is TGTGCCAGCAGCTTGAAACAGGGGGCAACGCAGTATTTT. Translating gives CASSLKQGATQYF.

Note on this clone: The same CDR3 arises from other DNA sequences in this sample as well. The chain has TRBV9 and TRBJ2-5, with 13 bases lining up with TRBD2. The V gene's germline CDR1 is SGDLS and CDR2 YYNGEE. This CDR3 region has 16 residues. V lost 0 bases, J lost 4 bases, and 3 bases stayed unmatched. DNA of the CDR3: TGTGCCAGCAGCGTAGAAGGACTAGCGGGAGTAGAGACCCAGTACTTC. It codes for CASSVEGLAGVETQYF.

This clone was seen once. V gene TRBV18 combines with J gene TRBJ1-2; 8 bases align to TRBD1. The CDR3 has 14 residues. Germline assignment: CDR1 KGHSH and CDR2 LQKENI. J lost 3 bases, V lost 3 bases, and 3 bases had no gene match. CDR3 residues: CASSPGQGDYGYTF. For the CDR3, the DNA is TGTGCCAGCTCACCCGGACAGGGTGACTATGGCTACACCTTC.

This chain joins TRBV9 and TRBJ1-2, with TRBD1 matching 9 bases. V lost 6 bases to trimming and J lost 8 bases; unmatched junction nucleotides: 17. Germline V gene sequence: CDR1 SGDLS, CDR2 YYNGEE. This CDR3 contains 16 residues. The DNA for the CDR3 is TGTGCCAGCAACACCCCGGGACAGGGTCCTGTTGTGGGCTACACCTTC. Residues: CASNTPGQGPVVGYTF.

This chain uses TRBV27 with TRBJ2-2; D gene ambiguous. Trimming pared 3 bases from V and 4 bases from J, leaving 12 bases between. There are 15 residues in the CDR3. Germline CDR1 and CDR2: MNHEY and SMNVEV (reference sequence). CDR3: CASSLKPSGTGELFF. The CDR3 DNA follows: TGTGCCAGCAGTTTGAAGCCCTCGGGCACCGGGGAGCTGTTTTTT.

This chain links TRBV30 with TRBJ2-1, with D possibly being TRBD2 (5 bases). CDR1 and CDR2 (germline): GTSNPN, SVGIG (reference sequence). This CDR3 spans 14 amino acids. Between the trimmed V and J ends, which lost 1 base and 2 bases, there was a span of 9 bases. The CDR3 reads CAWSGPGTYNEQFF. The CDR3 bases are TGTGCCTGGAGTGGACCGGGAACCTACAATGAGCAGTTCTTC.

Only a few counts were recorded for this clone. This chain connects TRBV28 to TRBJ1-3; D is undetermined. CDR1 is MDHEN, CDR2 SYDVKM, per germline. CDR3 size: 13 residues. CDR3 in DNA: TGTGAGAGGGCCTTAAGCTCTGGAAACACCATATATTTT. Encoded protein: CERALSSGNTIYF. The whole variable domain, filled in from reference TRBV28 and TRBJ1-3, reads DVKVTQSSRYLVKRTGEKVFLECVQDMDHENMFWYRQDPGLGLRLIYFSYDVKMKEKGDIPEGYSVSREKKERFSLILESASTNQTSMYLCERALSSGNTIYFGEGSWLTVV.

The V call is TRBV4-1, the J call TRBJ2-1; D ambiguous. Trimming removed 4 bases at V and 5 bases at J, with 6 bases between. CDR3 length: 12 residues. Germline CDR1 reads MGHRA; CDR2 reads YSYEKL. CDR3 region: CASSPPNNEQFF. CDR3 bases: TGCGCCAGCAGCCCCCCCAACAATGAGCAGTTCTTC.

V usage is TRBV12-3 or TRBV12-4 and J usage is TRBJ2-7; D ambiguous. The CDR3 has 11 residues. With 5 bases removed from V and 7 bases from J, the gap between germline ends came to 9 bases. CDR3 loop: CASSKYQEQYF. In DNA, the CDR3 is TGTGCCAGCAGTAAATATCAGGAGCAGTACTTC.

The V call is TRBV28, the J call TRBJ2-4, with 16 bases aligning to TRBD2. CDR3 length: 17 residues. J lost 8 bases, V lost 5 bases, and 9 bases had no gene match. Germline assignment: CDR1 MDHEN and CDR2 SYDVKM. CDR3 bases: TGTGCCAGCAGTGCTCCGGGACTAGCGGGAGGGCCAGACATTCAGTACTTC. It translates to CASSAPGLAGGPDIQYF.

V usage is TRBV5-4 and J usage is TRBJ2-7; the match to TRBD2 covers 10 bases. CDR1 is SGHNT, CDR2 YYREEE, per germline (reference sequence). This CDR3 region has 14 residues. The V gene end was trimmed by 0 bases and the J gene end by 6 bases; junction bases not matched to a gene: 3. The CDR3 region is CASSLVSGRSEQYF. The CDR3, as DNA: TGTGCCAGCAGCTTGGTTAGCGGGAGGAGCGAGCAGTACTTC.

A few counts support this clone. This chain uses TRBV11-3 with TRBJ2-3, with 8 bases identical to TRBD1. Germline CDR1 SGHNT, CDR2 YENEEA. V shed 2 bases and J 4 bases; nucleotides not matched to a gene: 14. The CDR3 spans 18 residues. CDR3 DNA: TGTGCCAGCAGCTTAAGGAGTCAGGGGGCCGGGTACGCAGATACGCAGTATTTT. It encodes CASSLRSQGAGYADTQYF.

V gene TRBV5-4 combines with J gene TRBJ1-1; 8 positions match TRBD1. The CDR3 runs 15 residues. The ends lost 2 bases at V and 5 bases at J; junction bases unmatched: 8. In germline, CDR1 is SGHNT, CDR2 YYREEE (reference sequence). CDR3 amino acids: CASSLLSTGGTEAFF. CDR3 DNA: TGTGCCAGCAGCTTACTTAGTACAGGGGGGACTGAAGCTTTCTTT.